The clone carrying this T cell receptor beta chain was picked up a small number of times. The method was immunoSEQ multiplex PCR; TCRdb's version includes in-frame clones alone and lacks a portion of them. In the table there are around 730,000 clones, approximately 85% of which are singletons. This specimen belongs to a study of shared T cell receptors in the human thymus. V dropped 2 bases and J dropped 7 bases, with 11 bases sitting between them. This CDR3 is built from 14 residues. The germline V gene has CDR1 MNHEY and CDR2 SVGAGI. These data were likewise used in another study, on human thymus T cells. According to that study: Unrelated individuals were reported by related research to share highly overlapping thymic repertoires.

This receptor was obtained from a girl under two years old with a congenital heart defect. Sequenced sample: thymocytes. This chain links TRBV6-5 with TRBJ1-4, with D unresolved. CDR3 amino acids: CASSYRPAGEKLFF. CDR3 in DNA: TGTGCCAGCAGTTACAGACCAGCGGGTGAAAAACTGTTTTTT.